The source of this TCR beta chain is a study of cytomegalovirus exposure and HLA in healthy donors. Study-level points and caveats: A prior analysis recorded that most TCR beta V segments were productive about 87% or about 30% of the time. Associated with cytomegalovirus, according to the listing, were 150 to 200 TCR beta chains.

Germline V gene data show CDR1 as LNHDA and CDR2 as SQIVND (reference sequence). V lost 9 bases, J lost 3 bases, and 18 bases lay in between. This CDR3 contains 14 residues. This PCR relied on a set of 60 Vbeta primers and 13 Jbeta primers. Sequencing was performed with immunoSEQ multiplex PCR; in TCRdb, only in-frame clones are kept and a portion is missing. In the table there are roughly 90,000 clones, around 78% of which are singletons. As regards this clone: Its target is unknown.

The rearrangement links TRBV19 to TRBJ2-7; possible D gene TRBD2, 7 bases. The TCR originated in a middle-aged woman in good health and CMV-seropositive. What was sequenced was PBMCs. CDR3 in amino acids: CASQDGGANYEQYF. In DNA form, the CDR3 reads TGTGCCAGCCAAGATGGGGGGGCCAACTACGAGCAGTACTTC. The whole variable domain, remainder taken from reference TRBV19 and TRBJ2-7, is DGGITQSPKYLFRKEGQNVTLSCEQNLNHDAMYWYRQDPGQGLRLIYYSQIVNDFQKGDIAEGYSVSREKKESFPLTVTSAQKNPTAFYLCASQDGGANYEQYFGPGTRLTVT.